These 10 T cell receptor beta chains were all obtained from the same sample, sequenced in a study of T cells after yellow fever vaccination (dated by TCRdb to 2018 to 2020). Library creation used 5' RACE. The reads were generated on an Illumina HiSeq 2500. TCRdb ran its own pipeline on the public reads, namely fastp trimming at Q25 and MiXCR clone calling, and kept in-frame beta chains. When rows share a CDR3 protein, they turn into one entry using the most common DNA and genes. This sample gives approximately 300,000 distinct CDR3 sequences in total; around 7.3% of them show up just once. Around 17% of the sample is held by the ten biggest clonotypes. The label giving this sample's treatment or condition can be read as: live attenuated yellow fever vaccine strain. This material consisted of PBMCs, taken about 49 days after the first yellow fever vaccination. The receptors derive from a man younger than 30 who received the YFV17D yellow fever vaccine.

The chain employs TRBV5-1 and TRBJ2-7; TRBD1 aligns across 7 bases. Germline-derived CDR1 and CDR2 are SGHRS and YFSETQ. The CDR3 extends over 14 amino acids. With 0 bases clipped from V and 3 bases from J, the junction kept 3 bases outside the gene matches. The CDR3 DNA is TGCGCCAGCAGCTTGGCTGGGACAGTCTACGAGCAGTACTTC. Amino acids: CASSLAGTVYEQYF.

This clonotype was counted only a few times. CDR3 coding DNA: TGTGCCAGCAGTTACAGGCAGGGTGTGAACACAGATACGCAGTATTTT. It yields the protein CASSYRQGVNTDTQYF. The chain joins TRBV6-5 to TRBJ2-3; possibly TRBD1 for D (5 bases). With 2 bases removed from V and 2 bases from J, the gap between germline ends came to 14 bases. Germline lookup yields CDR1 MNHEY and CDR2 SVGAGI. The CDR3 runs 16 residues.

The CDR3 loop is CASSEGRQTLAKNIQYF. The CDR3, as DNA: TGTGCCAGCAGTGAGGGAAGGCAAACCCTAGCCAAAAACATTCAGTACTTC. The rearrangement joins TRBV2 to TRBJ2-4; no clear D. This CDR3 is built from 17 residues. Germline loops: CDR1 SNHLY, CDR2 FYNNEI. Trimming took 3 bases from V and 0 from J, leaving 15 bases between them.

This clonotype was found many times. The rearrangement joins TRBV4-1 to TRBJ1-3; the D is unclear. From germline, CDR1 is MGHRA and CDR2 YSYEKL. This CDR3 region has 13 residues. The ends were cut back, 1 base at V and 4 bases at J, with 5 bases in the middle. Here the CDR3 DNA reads TGCGCCAGCAGCCAAGTGGGAGGAAACACCATATATTTT. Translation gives CASSQVGGNTIYF.

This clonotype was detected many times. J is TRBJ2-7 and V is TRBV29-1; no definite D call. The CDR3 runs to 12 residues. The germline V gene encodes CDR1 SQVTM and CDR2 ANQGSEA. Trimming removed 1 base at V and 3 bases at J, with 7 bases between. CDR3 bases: TGCAGCGTTGAAGTAGCCGACTACGAGCAGTACTTC. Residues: CSVEVADYEQYF.

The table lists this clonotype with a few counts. This CDR3 reads CASRGGAGETQYF. The CDR3 DNA follows: TGTGCCAGCCGGGGGGGGGCAGGAGAGACCCAGTACTTC. This chain uses TRBV25-1 with TRBJ2-5, with 8 positions matching TRBD2. CDR1 and CDR2 from the germline V gene are MGHDK and SYGVNS. V lost 8 bases and J lost 4; bases outside the gene matches: 6. The length of the CDR3 is 13 residues.

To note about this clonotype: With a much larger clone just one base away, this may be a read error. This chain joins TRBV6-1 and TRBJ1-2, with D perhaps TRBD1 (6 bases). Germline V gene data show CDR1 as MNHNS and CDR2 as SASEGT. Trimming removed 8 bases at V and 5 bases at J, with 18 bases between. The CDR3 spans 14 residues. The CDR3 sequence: CASRRGGASYGYTF. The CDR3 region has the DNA TGTGCCAGCCGTCGCGGGGGGGCAAGTTATGGCTACACCTTC.

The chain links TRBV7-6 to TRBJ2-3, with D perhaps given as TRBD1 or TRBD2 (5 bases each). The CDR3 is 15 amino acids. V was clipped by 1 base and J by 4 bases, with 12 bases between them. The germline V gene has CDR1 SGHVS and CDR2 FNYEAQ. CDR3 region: CASSLVGVRSDTQYF. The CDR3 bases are TGTGCCAGCAGCTTAGTGGGGGTGAGATCAGATACGCAGTATTTT. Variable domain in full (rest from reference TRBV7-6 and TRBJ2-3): GAGVSQSPRYKVTKRGQDVALRCDPISGHVSLYWYRQALGQGPEFLTYFNYEAQQDKSGLPNDRFSAERPEGSISTLTIQRTEQRDSAMYRCASSLVGVRSDTQYFGPGTRLTVL.

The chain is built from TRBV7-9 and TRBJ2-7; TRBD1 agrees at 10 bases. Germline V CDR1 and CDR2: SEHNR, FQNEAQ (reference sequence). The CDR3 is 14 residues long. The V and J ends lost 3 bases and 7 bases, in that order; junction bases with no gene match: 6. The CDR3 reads CASSLRQGAEEQYF. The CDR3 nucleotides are TGTGCCAGCAGCTTGAGACAGGGGGCTGAGGAGCAGTACTTC.

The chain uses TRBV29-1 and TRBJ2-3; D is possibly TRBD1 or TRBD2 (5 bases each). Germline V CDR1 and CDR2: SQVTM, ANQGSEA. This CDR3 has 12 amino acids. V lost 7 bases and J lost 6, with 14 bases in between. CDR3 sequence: CSAGTQADTQYF. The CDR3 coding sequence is TGCAGCGCGGGGACCCAGGCGGATACGCAGTATTTT.